What follows are 12 T cell receptor beta chains derived from one specimen sequenced in a study of T-cell memory formation after mild COVID-19. Via MiXCR, TCRdb re-called the 5' RACE reads, giving one row per CDR3 protein. The sample has some 410,000 distinct CDR3 sequences; 20% to 30% are singletons. Sequencing was performed on PBMCs or a T cell subset sorted from them (not recorded which). The source of these receptors is an adult woman who had mild COVID-19 (a few samples of this study predate the infection). Cell type and time point are not known.

This clonotype was seen only a few times. The chain joins TRBV29-1 to TRBJ2-5, with D unresolved. The CDR3 spans 12 residues. V lost 2 bases and J lost 3, with 7 bases in between. Germline V gene data show CDR1 as SQVTM and CDR2 as ANQGSEA. The CDR3 coding sequence is TGCAGCGTTGAATCCCCCAAAGAGACCCAGTACTTC. Translation gives CSVESPKETQYF.

This clonotype was counted between two and nine times. The chain is built from TRBV13 and TRBJ1-1; 7 bases map to TRBD1. Trimming removed 3 bases from V and 7 bases from J; junction bases left unmatched: 8. This CDR3 spans 14 amino acids. In germline, CDR1 is PRHDT, CDR2 FYEKMQ (reference sequence). CDR3 amino acids: CASSFDREVREAFF. The CDR3 nucleotides are TGTGCCAGCAGCTTCGACAGGGAAGTTCGTGAAGCTTTCTTT.

This clonotype was detected a few times. This chain uses TRBV3-1 with TRBJ2-7; D possibly corresponds to TRBD2 (6 bases). Germline CDR1 and CDR2: LGHDT and YNNKEL (reference sequence). V lost 1 base and J lost 4, with 14 bases in between. The CDR3 contains 15 residues. The CDR3 sequence is CASSQGLAGPYEQYF. In nucleotides, the CDR3 is TGTGCCAGCAGCCAAGGCTTGGCGGGACCATACGAGCAGTACTTC.

The chain employs TRBV9 and TRBJ2-7, with TRBD2 as a possible D gene (6 bases). Germline V gene data show CDR1 as SGDLS and CDR2 as YYNGEE. The CDR3 loop spans 14 amino acids. V was pared by 4 bases and J by 2 bases, with 13 bases between. The CDR3 region has the DNA TGTGCCAGCAGCCCCGGGGACTCCGCCTACGAGCAGTACTTC. Protein product: CASSPGDSAYEQYF.

The chain recombines TRBV4-1 with TRBJ2-3, with 8 bases matching TRBD2. Germline trimming cut 0 bases from V and 2 bases from J; bases unmatched to any gene: 7. The CDR3 length is 17 residues. In germline, CDR1 is MGHRA, CDR2 YSYEKL. CDR3 loop: CASSQDPGGATTDTQYF. CDR3 DNA sequence: TGCGCCAGCAGCCAAGATCCCGGGGGGGCGACCACAGATACGCAGTATTTT.

This clonotype was seen a few times. V usage is TRBV7-2 and J usage is TRBJ2-5; D might be TRBD2 (6 bases). The CDR3 has 15 amino acids. Trimming removed 5 bases from V and 5 bases from J, with 18 bases in between. CDR1 and CDR2 from the germline V gene are SGHTA and FQGNSA. The CDR3 spells CASSPPGAGLETQYF. The CDR3 DNA sequence: TGTGCCAGCAGCCCACCTGGGGCGGGGTTGGAGACCCAGTACTTC.

The chain employs TRBV29-1 and TRBJ1-1, with 9 bases matching TRBD1. This CDR3 region has 14 residues. V trimming: 5 bases; J trimming: 5 bases; junction bases outside the gene matches: 9. CDR1 is SQVTM and CDR2 is ANQGSEA in the germline V gene. The CDR3 coding sequence is TGCAGCGTTTGGGACAGGGCATGGGAAACTGAAGCTTTCTTT. Translated: CSVWDRAWETEAFF.

This chain links TRBV12-3 or TRBV12-4 with TRBJ2-1, with 9 bases matching TRBD1. CDR3 length: 16 amino acids. Losses at the gene ends were 7 bases for V and 2 bases for J; bases not matched to a gene: 9. In DNA form, the CDR3 reads TGTGCCAGCACCCTAAGCAGGGACAGGGCCTACAATGAGCAGTTCTTC. The encoded protein is CASTLSRDRAYNEQFF.

This chain connects TRBV20-1 to TRBJ2-4, with 7 nucleotides matching TRBD1. The CDR3 sequence is 16 residues long. Looked up from germline, CDR1 is DFQATT and CDR2 is SNEGSKA (reference sequence). V shed 3 bases and J 0 bases; nucleotides not matched to a gene: 8. CDR3 loop: CSASQRQGLAKNIQYF. The CDR3 nucleotides are TGCAGTGCTAGTCAAAGACAGGGTCTAGCCAAAAACATTCAGTACTTC.

In its sample, this clonotype was seen a few times. The chain carries TRBV12-3 or TRBV12-4 and TRBJ2-7, with a weak D call TRBD2 (6 bases). CDR3 length equals 11 residues. Deletions cut 9 bases from V and 5 bases from J, with 11 bases between. The CDR3 sequence is CASSSVHEQYF. The CDR3 nucleotides read TGTGCCAGTTCTAGCGTCCACGAGCAGTACTTC.

This clonotype came up once. V usage is TRBV4-1 and J usage is TRBJ2-5; D could derive from TRBD1 or TRBD2 (6 bases each). V was trimmed by 4 bases and J by 5 bases, leaving 14 bases between them. The CDR3 covers 14 residues. The germline V gene has CDR1 MGHRA and CDR2 YSYEKL. DNA for the CDR3: TGCGCCAGCAGCCGGGGGGCTCCAGAGGAGACCCAGTACTTC. Protein: CASSRGAPEETQYF.

This clonotype was observed a handful of times. The rearrangement uses TRBV29-1 and TRBJ1-1; the match to TRBD1 covers 9 bases. Germline trimming cut 6 bases from V and 5 bases from J; bases unmatched to any gene: 4. The CDR3 runs to 12 residues. Germline V gene lookup returns CDR1 SQVTM and CDR2 ANQGSEA. CDR3 sequence reads: CSVGQGRTEAFF. The CDR3 nucleotides are TGCAGCGTGGGACAGGGTCGGACTGAAGCTTTCTTT. The complete variable domain, with remaining parts taken from reference TRBV29-1 and TRBJ1-1, reads SAVISQKPSRDICQRGTSLTIQCQVDSQVTMMFWYRQQPGQSLTLIATANQGSEATYESGFVIDKFPISRPNLTFSTLTVSNMSPEDSSIYLCSVGQGRTEAFFGQGTRLTVV.